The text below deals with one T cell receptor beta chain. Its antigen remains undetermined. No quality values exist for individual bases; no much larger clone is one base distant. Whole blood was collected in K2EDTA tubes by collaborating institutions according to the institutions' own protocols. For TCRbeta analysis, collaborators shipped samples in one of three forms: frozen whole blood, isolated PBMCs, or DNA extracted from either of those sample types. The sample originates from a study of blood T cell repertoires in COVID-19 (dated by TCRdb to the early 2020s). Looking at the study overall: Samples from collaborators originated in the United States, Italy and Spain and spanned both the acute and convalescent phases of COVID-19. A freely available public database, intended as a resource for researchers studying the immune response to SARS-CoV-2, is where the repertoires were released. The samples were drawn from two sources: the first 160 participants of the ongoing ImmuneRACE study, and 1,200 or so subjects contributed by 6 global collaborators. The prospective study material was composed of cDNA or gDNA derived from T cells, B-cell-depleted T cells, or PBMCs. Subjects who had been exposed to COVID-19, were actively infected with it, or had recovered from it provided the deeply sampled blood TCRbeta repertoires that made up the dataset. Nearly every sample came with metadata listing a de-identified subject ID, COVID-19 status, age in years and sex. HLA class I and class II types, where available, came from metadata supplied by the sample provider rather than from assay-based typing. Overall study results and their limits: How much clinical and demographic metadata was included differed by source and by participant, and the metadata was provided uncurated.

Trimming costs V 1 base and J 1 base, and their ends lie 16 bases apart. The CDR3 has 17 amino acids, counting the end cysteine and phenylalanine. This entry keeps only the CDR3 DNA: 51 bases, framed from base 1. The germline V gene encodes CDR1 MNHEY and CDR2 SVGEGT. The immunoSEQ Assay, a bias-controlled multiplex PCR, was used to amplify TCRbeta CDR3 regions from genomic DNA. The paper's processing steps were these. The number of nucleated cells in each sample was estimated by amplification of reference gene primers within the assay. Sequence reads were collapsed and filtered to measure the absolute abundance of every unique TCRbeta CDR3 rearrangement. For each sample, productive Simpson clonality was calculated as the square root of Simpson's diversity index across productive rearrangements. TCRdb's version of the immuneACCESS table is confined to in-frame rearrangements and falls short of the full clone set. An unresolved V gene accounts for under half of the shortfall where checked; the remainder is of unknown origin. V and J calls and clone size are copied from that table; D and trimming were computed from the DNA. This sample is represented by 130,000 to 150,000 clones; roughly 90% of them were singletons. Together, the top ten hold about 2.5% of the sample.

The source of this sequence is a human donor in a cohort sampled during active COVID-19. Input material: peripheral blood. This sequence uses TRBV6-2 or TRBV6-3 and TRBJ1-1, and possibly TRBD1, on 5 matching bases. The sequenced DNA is TGTGCCAGCAGTTACTGGCAGGGCGCCGAATCGAACACTGAAGCTTTCTTT. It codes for CASSYWQGAESNTEAFF.